This TCR beta chain was observed in a study of Graves' ophthalmopathy and Graves' hyperthyroidism. About the study: The study drew peripheral blood at initial diagnosis, before any treatment. Study-wide findings and caveats: Using 13 signatures, a model distinguished ophthalmopathy from stable hyperthyroidism, reaching 85% to 90% sensitivity and approximately 81% specificity.

Using RNA transcripts, the TCR beta CDR3 regions were amplified. First-round RT-PCR employed HTBI primers, with a second-round multiplex PCR after it. MiXCR, run by TCRdb on the multiplex PCR reads, gives a single entry per CDR3 protein. The sample holds about 380,000 distinct CDR3 sequences; just over 15% are singletons and the top ten take roughly 7%. As for this clonotype: No antigen is known for it.

Trimming cost V 5 bases and J 3 bases, with 4 bases left between them. The germline gives CDR1 GTSNPN, CDR2 SVGIG (reference sequence). The CDR3 consists of 10 residues. Hyperthyroidism patients were newly diagnosed, under 2 months' duration, aged 18 to 65. The sample consisted of peripheral blood. The V call is TRBV30, the J call TRBJ1-2; D is unclear. The source is a woman aged 18-29 years with stable Graves' hyperthyroidism. CDR3 protein: CAWGHYGYTF. CDR3 bases: TGTGCCTGGGGACACTATGGCTACACCTTC.